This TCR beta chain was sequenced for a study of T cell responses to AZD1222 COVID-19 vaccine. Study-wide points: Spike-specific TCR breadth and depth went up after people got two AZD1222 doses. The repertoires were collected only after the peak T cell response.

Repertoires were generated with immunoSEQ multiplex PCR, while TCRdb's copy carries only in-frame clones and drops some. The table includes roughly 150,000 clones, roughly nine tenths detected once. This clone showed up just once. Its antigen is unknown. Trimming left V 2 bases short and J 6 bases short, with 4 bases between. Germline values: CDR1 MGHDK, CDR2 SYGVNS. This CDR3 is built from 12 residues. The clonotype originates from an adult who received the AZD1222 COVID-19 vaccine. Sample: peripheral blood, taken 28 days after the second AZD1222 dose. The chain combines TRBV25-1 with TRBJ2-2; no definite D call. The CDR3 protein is CASSEPPGELFF. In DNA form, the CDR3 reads TGTGCCAGCAGTGAACCTCCCGGGGAGCTGTTTTTT.